This T cell receptor (beta chain) originates from a study of blood T cell repertoires in COVID-19 (dated by TCRdb to the early 2020s). Concerning the study at large: Samples from collaborators originated in the United States, Italy and Spain and spanned both the acute and convalescent phases of COVID-19. The samples were drawn from the first 160 participants of the ongoing ImmuneRACE study and from 1,200 or so subjects provided by 6 global collaborators. The repertoires were released in a freely available public database intended as a resource for research on the immune response to SARS-CoV-2. Nearly every sample came with metadata listing a de-identified subject ID, COVID-19 status, age in years and sex. The prospective study material was composed of cDNA or gDNA derived from T cells, B-cell-depleted T cells, or PBMCs. Subjects who had been exposed to COVID-19, were actively infected with it, or had recovered from it provided the deeply sampled blood TCRbeta repertoires that made up the dataset. Where available, HLA class I and class II types were taken from metadata supplied by the sample provider and were not determined by assay-based typing.

What the authors observed across the whole study: The quantity of clinical and demographic metadata differed by source and by participant and was supplied without curation.

In Seattle, one collaborating source enrolled patients while the infection was active and tracked those patients longitudinally over the course of disease. Each collaborating institution followed its own protocols to collect whole blood in K2EDTA tubes. For TCRbeta analysis, collaborator samples were shipped as frozen whole blood, as isolated PBMCs, or as DNA extracted from either sample type. Note on this clone: Its recognized antigen is unknown. There are no base qualities to consult, and no much larger clone falls within one base.

The trim is 4 bases for V and 5 bases for J, with a gap of 21 bases between the germline ends. CDR1 is given as LGHDT and CDR2 as YNNKEL, both from the germline V gene (reference sequence). There are 17 amino acids in the CDR3, from cysteine to phenylalanine inclusive. The kept DNA is CDR3 alone, 51 bases in frame from the first base. TCRbeta CDR3 regions were amplified from genomic DNA by means of the immunoSEQ Assay, a bias-controlled multiplex PCR. The paper's processing steps were these. Nucleated cell counts per sample were estimated from amplification of reference gene primers within the assay. To quantify the absolute abundance of each unique TCRbeta CDR3 rearrangement, sequence reads were collapsed and filtered. For each sample, productive Simpson clonality was calculated as the square root of Simpson's diversity index over productive rearrangements. Here the immuneACCESS table is served through TCRdb, limited to in-frame sequences with V and J called. Missing clones are a known gap in these copies; in checked studies unresolved V genes cover under half, and the rest lacks a known reason. V, J and clone size reflect that table, while D and trimming were determined from the DNA. In this sample the table shows roughly 60,000 clones, over 80% of which occur a single time. The ten biggest clones cover 10% of the sample.

Sequencing was carried out using peripheral blood. The TCR sequence derives from a man younger than 40 with COVID-19, enrolled during active disease. The chain was built from TRBV3-1 (or the pseudogene TRBV3-2) and TRBJ2-1, with TRBD1 tentatively as D gene (5 bases match). The CDR3 in this case is CASSRRLQVIKNNEQFF. In nucleotide form, the sequence is TGTGCCAGCAGCCGTAGATTACAGGTCATAAAGAACAATGAGCAGTTCTTC.